This T cell receptor beta chain was captured by sequencing in a study of T cells after yellow fever vaccination. Template switching with 5'RACE generated the TCR cDNA and added a universal primer site and UMIs. TCRdb fed the 5' RACE reads into MiXCR, producing one record per CDR3 protein. The sample consists of fewer than 450,000 distinct CDR3 sequences, around 4.1% of them appearing once. The sample holds a few counts of this clonotype. Its antigen is not identified. Looked up from germline, CDR1 is MDHEN and CDR2 is SYDVKM. V lost 8 bases and J 5 bases, leaving 15 bases between the germline ends. The CDR3 sequence is 13 residues long. Study-wide results and limits: Clones that expanded after primary vaccination mostly reappeared after the booster (96% CD4, 70% to 90% CD8).

This TCR derives from a man between 18 and 35 years old who received the YFV17D yellow fever vaccine. The rearrangement uses TRBV28 and TRBJ1-1, with a weak D call TRBD1 (5 bases). The sample in question was PBMCs, obtained 5 days after the yellow fever booster vaccination. The CDR3 nucleotides are TGTGCCAGCGTTAAATGGGGGGTGACTGAAGCTTTCTTT. Translating it yields CASVKWGVTEAFF. Full variable domain (rest looked up from reference TRBV28 and TRBJ1-1): DVKVTQSSRYLVKRTGEKVFLECVQDMDHENMFWYRQDPGLGLRLIYFSYDVKMKEKGDIPEGYSVSREKKERFSLILESASTNQTSMYLCASVKWGVTEAFFGQGTRLTVV.